This T cell receptor beta chain is from a study of tumor and adjacent non-tumor tissue in lung cancer. This clonotype was detected only a few times. Three rounds of nested PCR, following a modified ARM-PCR protocol, produced the TCRbeta library. MiXCR, run by TCRdb on the multiplex PCR reads, gives a single entry per CDR3 protein. The sample has under 250,000 distinct CDR3 sequences, roughly 70% seen once; the top ten hold around 25%. CDR3 length: 15 amino acids. Per the germline V gene, CDR1 is SGHDN and CDR2 is FVKESK. Trimming took 1 base from V and 2 from J, leaving 10 bases between them. No cell sorting was done before RNA was extracted from the tissue.

The chain joins TRBV14 to TRBJ2-3, with D possibly matching TRBD2 (6 bases). Sequencing input: lung tumor tissue. This TCR derives from a man in his sixties with non-small cell lung cancer. The CDR3 nucleotides are TGTGCCAGCAGCCAAGTGGGGGGTGTCACAGATACGCAGTATTTT. Translation: CASSQVGGVTDTQYF.